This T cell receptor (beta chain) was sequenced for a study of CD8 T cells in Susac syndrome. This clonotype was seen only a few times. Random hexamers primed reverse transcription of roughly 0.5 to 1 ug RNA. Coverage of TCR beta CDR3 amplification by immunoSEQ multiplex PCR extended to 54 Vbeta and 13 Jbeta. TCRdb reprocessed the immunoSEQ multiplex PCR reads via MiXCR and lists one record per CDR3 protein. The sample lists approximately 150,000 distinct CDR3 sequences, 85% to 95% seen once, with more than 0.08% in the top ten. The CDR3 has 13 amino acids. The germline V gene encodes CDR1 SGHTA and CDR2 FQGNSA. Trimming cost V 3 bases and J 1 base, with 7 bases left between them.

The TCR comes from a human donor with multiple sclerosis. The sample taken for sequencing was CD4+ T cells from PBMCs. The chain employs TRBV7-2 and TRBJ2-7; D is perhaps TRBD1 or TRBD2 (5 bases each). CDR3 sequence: CASSLGVSYEQYF. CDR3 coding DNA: TGTGCCAGCAGCTTGGGGGTGTCCTACGAGCAGTACTTC.